This T cell receptor (beta chain) was recorded in a study of blood T cell repertoires in COVID-19. Study background: The study drew acute and convalescent COVID-19 samples from the United States, Italy and Spain. In each case, the material was cDNA or gDNA derived from T cells, B-cell-depleted T cells, or PBMCs.

The CDR3 spans 16 residues. Germline V gives CDR1 MNHEY, CDR2 SVGAGI. The V end lost 4 bases, the J end lost 0 bases, and 13 bases lay between the germline ends. Sequencing used immunoSEQ multiplex PCR; TCRdb keeps in-frame clones, though not all of them. The sample has fewer than 45,000 clones, almost 85% seen once. The sequencing sample was made of peripheral blood. The rearrangement joins TRBV6-5 to TRBJ1-5; possible D gene TRBD1, 5 bases. This sequence was found in a human donor in a cohort sampled during active COVID-19. CDR3 sequence reads: CASSSPGGYSNQPQHF. CDR3 DNA: TGTGCCAGCAGTTCCCCCGGGGGATATAGCAATCAGCCCCAGCATTTT.